Listed here is a single T cell receptor (beta chain). The antigen is undetermined. This sample was taken from a study of radiotherapy plus CTLA-4 blockade in lung cancer. The wider study: Overall, approximately 18% of patients showed an objective response, while about 31% attained disease control. Whole-study results and caveats: Response, reportedly, was best predicted by interferon-beta along with early blood T cell clone dynamics. Subsequent to radiotherapy plus ipilimumab, tumor-derived TCR clones underwent expansion in blood.

TCRdb's copy holds only in-frame clones and misses some; the assay was immunoSEQ multiplex PCR. The repertoire has more than 100,000 clones, approximately 90% of them found once; the top ten carry approximately 7%. V was pared by 4 bases and J by 2 bases, with 12 bases between. Germline CDR1 MNHEY, CDR2 SVGAGI. The length of the CDR3 is 15 residues. This TCR was recovered from a human donor with non-small cell lung cancer that progressed on radiotherapy plus ipilimumab. Here the sequenced sample was peripheral blood, taken from a patient treated with radiotherapy plus ipilimumab. V and J are TRBV6-5 and TRBJ2-1; tentatively, D is TRBD1 or TRBD2 (5 bases each). The CDR3 region is CASSFWGRTYNEQFF. The DNA of the CDR3 is TGTGCCAGCAGTTTTTGGGGGAGAACCTACAATGAGCAGTTCTTC.